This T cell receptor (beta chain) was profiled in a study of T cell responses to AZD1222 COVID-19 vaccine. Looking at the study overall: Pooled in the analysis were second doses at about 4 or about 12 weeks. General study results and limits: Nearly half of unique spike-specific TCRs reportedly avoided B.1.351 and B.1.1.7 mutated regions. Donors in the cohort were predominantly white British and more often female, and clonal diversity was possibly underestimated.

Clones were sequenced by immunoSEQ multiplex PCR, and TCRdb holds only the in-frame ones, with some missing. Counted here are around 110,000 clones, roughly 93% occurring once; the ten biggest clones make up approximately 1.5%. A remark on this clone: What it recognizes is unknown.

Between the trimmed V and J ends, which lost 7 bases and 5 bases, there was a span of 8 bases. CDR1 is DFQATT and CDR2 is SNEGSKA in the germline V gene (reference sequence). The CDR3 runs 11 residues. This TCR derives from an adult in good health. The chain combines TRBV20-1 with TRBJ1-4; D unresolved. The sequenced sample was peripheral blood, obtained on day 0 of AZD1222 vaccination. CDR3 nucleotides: TGCAGTGTGGAAACGAATGAAAAACTGTTTTTT. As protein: CSVETNEKLFF.